A single sample is the source of the 10 T cell receptor beta chains below, sequenced in a study of blood T cell repertoires in COVID-19. Generated by immunoSEQ multiplex PCR, the TCRdb table keeps only in-frame clones and is missing some. This table has just under 150,000 clones, roughly 82% appearing once. The sequencing input was peripheral blood. The receptors come from a human donor in a cohort sampled during active COVID-19.

This chain links TRBV29-1 with TRBJ2-1; 9 bases match TRBD2. Germline trimming cut 7 bases from V and 1 base from J; bases unmatched to any gene: 5. This CDR3 spans 14 amino acids. Germline-derived CDR1 and CDR2 are SQVTM and ANQGSEA. The CDR3 loop reads CSAGAGGSYNEQFF. Here the CDR3 DNA reads TGCAGCGCCGGAGCGGGAGGATCCTACAATGAGCAGTTCTTC.

The chain carries TRBV6-1 and TRBJ2-7, with 13 bases matching TRBD2. CDR1 and CDR2 (germline): MNHNS, SASEGT. The CDR3 totals 15 residues. Trimming removed 1 base from V and 6 bases from J; junction bases left unmatched: 3. The DNA of the CDR3 is TGTGCCAGCAGTGAAGGGACTAGCGGGAGCATCGAGCAGTACGTC. The encoded protein is CASSEGTSGSIEQYV.

This rearrangement joins TRBV5-1 to TRBJ2-5; D ambiguous. The CDR3 contains 15 residues. Trimming cost V 0 bases and J 5 bases, with 14 bases left between them. Germline CDR1 and CDR2: SGHRS and YFSETQ. In nucleotides, the CDR3 is TGCGCCAGCAGCTTGGCCCCACAGAGCAGGGAGACCCAGTACTTC. As protein: CASSLAPQSRETQYF.

The chain joins TRBV4-2 to TRBJ2-7; tentative D call: TRBD1 (5 bases). The CDR3 is 12 residues long. The V gene's germline CDR1 is LGHNA and CDR2 YNFKEQ. Trimming stripped 2 bases from V and 5 bases from J, with 7 bases between. The CDR3 DNA follows: TGTGCCAGCAGCCAACTAGGGGACGAGCAGTACTTC. Residues: CASSQLGDEQYF.

This chain connects TRBV5-1 to TRBJ1-1; TRBD1 matches 10 bases. The CDR3 spans 14 residues. Germline values: CDR1 SGHRS, CDR2 YFSETQ. Unmatched junction bases numbered 4, after V lost 7 bases and J lost 1 base. The chain's CDR3 is CASGTGDANTEAFF. CDR3 DNA: TGCGCCAGCGGGACAGGGGATGCGAACACTGAAGCTTTCTTT.

The rearrangement links TRBV5-1 to TRBJ1-2; possibly TRBD1 for D (6 bases). Per the germline V gene, CDR1 is SGHRS and CDR2 is YFSETQ. Trimming pared 0 bases from V and 2 bases from J, leaving 8 bases between. The CDR3 runs to 14 residues. The DNA of the CDR3 is TGCGCCAGCAGCTTGGGACAGGTCAACTATGGCTACACCTTC. It encodes CASSLGQVNYGYTF.

This clone was found once. This chain links TRBV6-2 or TRBV6-3 with TRBJ2-7, with TRBD1 matching 8 bases. CDR3 length: 16 amino acids. Germline CDR1 reads MNHEY; CDR2 reads SVGEGT. J was trimmed by 3 bases and V by 5 bases; bases with no gene match: 12. CDR3 coding DNA: TGTGCCAGCAGTCTTCCCCCCGGGACAGGTTACTACGAGCAGTACTTC. Amino acid sequence: CASSLPPGTGYYEQYF.

The count of this clone is one. The chain carries TRBV6-5 and TRBJ1-6, with 7 nucleotides matching TRBD1. CDR3 length: 14 amino acids. After removal of 6 bases from V and 11 bases from J, the junction contained 10 bases not matched to a gene. The V gene's germline CDR1 is MNHEY and CDR2 SVGAGI. The CDR3 DNA reads as TGTGCCAGCAGCCCCGGGACAGCGTCCCCACCCCTCCACTTT. Translating it yields CASSPGTASPPLHF.

This chain links TRBV30 with TRBJ2-7; TRBD1 aligns across 9 bases. From germline, CDR1 is GTSNPN and CDR2 SVGIG (reference sequence). The CDR3 runs 15 residues. Trimming at V came to 0 bases and at J to 5 bases, leaving 8 bases not matched to a gene. In DNA form, the CDR3 reads TGTGCCTGGAGTGTTCACGGGACAGGGCTCAACGAGCAGTACTTC. Translating it yields CAWSVHGTGLNEQYF.

This clone was picked up one time. V and J are TRBV28 and TRBJ1-1; TRBD1 is a possible D gene (5 bases). CDR3 length equals 14 residues. In germline, CDR1 is MDHEN, CDR2 SYDVKM. V was shortened by 2 bases and J by 3 bases, with 10 bases between the two germline ends. The DNA for the CDR3 is TGTGCCAGCAGTTTACCGCAGGGTTACACTGAAGCTTTCTTT. Protein: CASSLPQGYTEAFF.